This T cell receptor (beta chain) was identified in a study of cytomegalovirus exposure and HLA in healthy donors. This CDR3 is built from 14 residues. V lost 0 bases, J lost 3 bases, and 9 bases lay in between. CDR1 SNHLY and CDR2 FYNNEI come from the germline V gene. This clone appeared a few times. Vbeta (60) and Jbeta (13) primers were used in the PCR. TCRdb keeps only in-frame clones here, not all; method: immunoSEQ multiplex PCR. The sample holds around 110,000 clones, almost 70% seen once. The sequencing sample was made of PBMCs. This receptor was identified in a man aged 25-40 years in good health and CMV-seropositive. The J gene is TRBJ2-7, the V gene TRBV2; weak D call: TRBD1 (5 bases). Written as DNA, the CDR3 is TGTGCCAGCAGTGAAGCAGGGGCTGTCTACGAGCAGTACTTC. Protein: CASSEAGAVYEQYF.